This T cell receptor beta chain was identified in a study of T cells in Graves' hyperthyroidism and ophthalmopathy. Overall study: Upon initial diagnosis and before any treatment, peripheral blood was collected.

Amplification of TCR beta CDR3 regions used RNA as the template. An initial round of RT-PCR targeting the TCR CDR3 relied on the HTBI primer set. TCRdb re-called the multiplex PCR reads with MiXCR, one entry per CDR3 protein. The sample contains over 90,000 distinct CDR3 sequences, about half of which appear only once. Patients aged 18 to 65 had newly diagnosed hyperthyroidism lasting under 2 months. The V gene's germline CDR1 is SGHTA and CDR2 FQGNSA. The CDR3 is 14 residues long. This clonotype was picked up one time. Its ends do not fully match the called genes, so a read error is possible. The TCR was taken from a man aged 35 to 55 with Graves' hyperthyroidism. The sample comprised blood. The chain carries TRBV7-2 and TRBJ2-5, with D perhaps TRBD1 (6 bases). Here the CDR3 DNA reads TGTGCCAGCAGCTTCCCCAGGGGACAAGAGACCCAGCACTTC. It is translated as CASSFPRGQETQHF.